The sequence of this TCR beta chain was determined in a study of Graves' ophthalmopathy and Graves' hyperthyroidism. CDR3 regions of TCR beta were amplified from RNA transcripts. RT-PCR was first run with HTBI primers, then multiplex PCR in a second round. From the multiplex PCR reads, TCRdb called clonotypes with MiXCR, one entry per CDR3 protein. The profile shows about 380,000 distinct CDR3 sequences, about 16% of them singletons. This CDR3 comprises 16 residues. With V trimmed by 7 bases and J by 4 bases, 15 bases remained unmatched. This clonotype originated in a woman between 18 and 30 years old with stable Graves' hyperthyroidism. Sequencing input: peripheral blood. The genes are TRBV12-3 or TRBV12-4 and TRBJ1-1, with 7 bases lining up with TRBD1. The CDR3: CASTRSGRGSATEAFF. CDR3 in DNA: TGTGCCAGCACCCGGTCCGGCAGGGGGTCGGCCACTGAAGCTTTCTTT.